This is a list of T cell receptor beta chains from one sample in a study of T-cell memory formation after mild COVID-19. MiXCR was run by TCRdb on the 5' RACE reads, yielding one entry per CDR3 protein. The top ten clones hold approximately 8.4% of a sample with 400,000 or so distinct CDR3 sequences, over 15% of them seen once. Material for sequencing was PBMCs or a T cell subset sorted from them (not recorded which). All receptors come from an adult woman who had mild COVID-19 (a few samples of this study predate the infection). Cell type and time point are not known. The CDR3 runs from the conserved cysteine through the conserved F or W. The D gene is left open where the match is weak. A clone size is listed for some rows: how often the clone was seen (once, few, many), or a class if it is expanded.

D	J	V	size	DNA	CDR3
.	TRBJ2-6	TRBV7-2	.	TGTGCCAGCAGCCTAGGGGGGACAGTTCCCTTACTCTCTGGGGCCAACGTCCTGACTTTC	CASSLGGTVPLLSGANVLTF
TRBD1	TRBJ2-1	TRBV7-8	few	TGTGCCAGCAGCTCGGGACAGGGGGCTTCCAATGAGCAGTTCTTC	CASSSGQGASNEQFF
.	TRBJ1-1	TRBV30	few	TGTGCCTGGAGCGACACAGGGTGGGGCACTGAAGCTTTCTTT	CAWSDTGWGTEAFF
TRBD1	TRBJ2-2	TRBV5-1	.	TGCGCCAGCAGCGGAACAGGGGGCCGGACCGGGGAGCTGTTTTTT	CASSGTGGRTGELFF
.	TRBJ1-3	TRBV18	.	TGTGCCAGCTCACCAACGGGCTCTGGAAACACCATATATTTT	CASSPTGSGNTIYF
.	TRBJ2-7	TRBV7-2	.	TGTGCCAGCAGCCCGCCGCAGCGCCTCTACGAGCAGTACTTC	CASSPPQRLYEQYF
.	TRBJ1-2	TRBV20-1	few	TGCAGTGCTAGCCAGAACCCCGTTGGCTACACCTTC	CSASQNPVGYTF
.	TRBJ1-2	TRBV25-1	few	TGTGCCAGCAGTGAGGCAATAAGTCGGGGCTACACCTTC	CASSEAISRGYTF
.	TRBJ2-2	TRBV2	few	TGTGCCAGCGGTTTCGGGCAGGCCGACACCGGGGAGCTGTTTTTT	CASGFGQADTGELFF
TRBD2	TRBJ2-3	TRBV30	many	TGTGCCTGGAATCATGGACTAGCGGGAGTCAAACCAGATACGCAGTATTTT	CAWNHGLAGVKPDTQYF
TRBD2	TRBJ2-1	TRBV4-1	.	TGCGCCAGCAGCCATTTCCCCAGCGGGAGAGCCTACAATGAGCAGTTCTTC	CASSHFPSGRAYNEQFF
TRBD1	TRBJ2-2	TRBV7-9	few	TGTGCCAGCAGCTTCCGGGACAGGGGGCTCGCCGGGGAGCTGTTTTTT	CASSFRDRGLAGELFF
.	TRBJ2-7	TRBV15	.	TGTGCCACCAGCAGAGATAAATTCGGCAAAGGCGAGCAGTACTTC	CATSRDKFGKGEQYF
TRBD2	TRBJ2-3	TRBV13	.	TGTGCCAGCAGCGTACTAGCGGTTAGCACAGATACGCAGTATTTT	CASSVLAVSTDTQYF
TRBD1	TRBJ1-1	TRBV6-6	.	TGTGCCAGCAGTTGGACAGGGGGTTATACTGAAGCTTTCTTT	CASSWTGGYTEAFF
TRBD2	TRBJ2-1	TRBV2	few	TGTGCCAGCAGACCTAGCGGGGTAGGAAGTGAGCAGTTCTTC	CASRPSGVGSEQFF
.	TRBJ1-2	TRBV20-1	.	TGCAGTGCCAGTCGGGACACTGCTAACTATGGCTACACCTTC	CSASRDTANYGYTF
TRBD2	TRBJ2-3	TRBV3-1	.	TGTGCCAGCAGCTCGCAACTAGCGGGAGTCTCAGATACGCAGTATTTT	CASSSQLAGVSDTQYF
.	TRBJ1-1	TRBV20-1	.	TGCAGTGCTAGAGAAACACAGGGATTGAACACTGAAGCTTTCTTT	CSARETQGLNTEAFF
TRBD2	TRBJ2-4	TRBV28	few	TGTGCCAGCAGTTTTGAGTCTAGCGGGATACGCCAAAACATTCAGTACTTC	CASSFESSGIRQNIQYF
TRBD1	TRBJ2-3	TRBV11-2	.	TGTGCCAGCAGCCCCCGGGACAGGGTACGCTCGGCTAGCACAGATACGCAGTATTTT	CASSPRDRVRSASTDTQYF
.	TRBJ1-2	TRBV6-1	few	TGTGCCAGCAGTGAAGGCGTAACAGGTCCTAACTATGGCTACACCTTC	CASSEGVTGPNYGYTF
.	TRBJ1-1	TRBV7-2	many	TGTGCCAGCAGCTTAGGGGGAGGGAACACTGAAGCTTTCTTT	CASSLGGGNTEAFF
.	TRBJ1-4	TRBV13	.	TGTGCCAGCAGCTTCGGTGATGAAAAACTGTTTTTT	CASSFGDEKLFF
TRBD1	TRBJ1-5	TRBV6-5	.	TGTGCCAGCAGTTGGGACAGTCGGTCGAGGCAGCCCCAGCATTTT	CASSWDSRSRQPQHF
.	TRBJ1-2	TRBV5-1	.	TGCGCCAGCAGCTTGGAGGCTACAGGGTACTATGGCTACACCTTC	CASSLEATGYYGYTF
.	TRBJ2-7	TRBV29-1	.	TGCAGCGTTGAGTTGGGGCACGGGGACGAGCAGTACTTC	CSVELGHGDEQYF
TRBD2	TRBJ2-7	TRBV5-1	few	TGCGCCAGCAGCCGGGGGGGAGAGGCCGACGAGCAGTACTTC	CASSRGGEADEQYF
.	TRBJ1-1	TRBV30	.	TGTGCCTCCTATCGGGTGGCTGAAGCTTTCTTT	CASYRVAEAFF
.	TRBJ1-6	TRBV9	few	TGTGCCAGCAGCGTAATCGGGAATAATTCACCCCTCCACTTT	CASSVIGNNSPLHF
TRBD1	TRBJ2-3	TRBV7-3	.	TGTGCCAGCAGGCGCGGGACAGGGGGATCAGATACGCAGTATTTT	CASRRGTGGSDTQYF
.	TRBJ1-4	TRBV5-1	few	TGCGCCAGCAGCTCATCGGGAGGCACTAATGAAAAACTGTTTTTT	CASSSSGGTNEKLFF
.	TRBJ2-3	TRBV4-3	few	TGCGCCAGCAGCCAAGACCTTCAGGGCGGGTACACAGATACGCAGTATTTT	CASSQDLQGGYTDTQYF
.	TRBJ1-5	TRBV19	few	TGTGCCAGTAGTCACAGGGTTCAGCCCCAGCATTTT	CASSHRVQPQHF
.	TRBJ1-6	TRBV5-1	few	TGCGCCAGTAGGCCGGGAGGGCTAGAACATTCACCCCTCCACTTT	CASRPGGLEHSPLHF
.	TRBJ2-6	TRBV5-8	.	TGTGCCAGCAGCTTGGGCGACAGGATGTTCGGCGGGGCCAACGTCCTGACTTTC	CASSLGDRMFGGANVLTF
.	TRBJ1-6	TRBV18	.	TGTGCCAGCTCACCGGGGGGGCTCACCAATTCACCCCTCCACTTT	CASSPGGLTNSPLHF
.	TRBJ1-1	TRBV24-1	.	TGTGCCACCACGAACAGGGACACTGAAGCTTTCTTT	CATTNRDTEAFF
TRBD2	TRBJ2-7	TRBV29-1	.	TGCAGCGTTGAGACTAGCGGGGGATTGGGGGAGCAGTACTTC	CSVETSGGLGEQYF
.	TRBJ2-3	TRBV10-3	.	TGTGCCATCAGTGATGGCGGTCACACAGATACGCAGTATTTT	CAISDGGHTDTQYF
TRBD1	TRBJ2-1	TRBV7-2	.	TGTGCCAGCAGCACCCGACAGGGACAGGGGAGTGAGCAGTTCTTC	CASSTRQGQGSEQFF